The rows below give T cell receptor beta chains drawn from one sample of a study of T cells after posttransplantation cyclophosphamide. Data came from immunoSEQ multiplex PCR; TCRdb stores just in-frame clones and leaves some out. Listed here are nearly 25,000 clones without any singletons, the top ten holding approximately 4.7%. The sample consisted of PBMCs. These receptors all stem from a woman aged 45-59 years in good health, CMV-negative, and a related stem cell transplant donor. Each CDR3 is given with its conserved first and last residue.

CDR3aa: CASSPRRDPLEYGYTF
j_gene: TRBJ1-2
len: 16
v_gene: TRBV7-2

CDR3aa: CASSGQSTGELFF
j_gene: TRBJ2-2
len: 13
v_gene: TRBV6-4

CDR3aa: CASSFRGSSVAEAFF
j_gene: TRBJ1-1
len: 15
v_gene: TRBV11-2

CDR3aa: CASSYAAEYGYTF
j_gene: TRBJ1-2
len: 13
v_gene: TRBV6-6

CDR3aa: CASTPGDRGRQPQHF
j_gene: TRBJ1-5
len: 15
v_gene: TRBV7-8

CDR3aa: CASSPLGTENTEAFF
j_gene: TRBJ1-1
len: 15
v_gene: TRBV6-1

CDR3aa: CASKPGTSYGEQYF
j_gene: TRBJ2-7
len: 14
v_gene: TRBV7-6

CDR3aa: CASSLEGTEAFF
j_gene: TRBJ1-1
len: 12
v_gene: TRBV18

CDR3aa: CASRGRGGDGYTF
j_gene: TRBJ1-2
len: 13
v_gene: TRBV2

CDR3aa: CASSLTAGNTGELFF
j_gene: TRBJ2-2
len: 15
v_gene: TRBV7-9

CDR3aa: CASSRAAGANVLTF
j_gene: TRBJ2-6
len: 14
v_gene: TRBV4-1

CDR3aa: CASSSDRVGQPQHF
j_gene: TRBJ1-5
len: 14
v_gene: TRBV6-5

CDR3aa: CASSLGLAGAVDTQYF
j_gene: TRBJ2-3
len: 16
v_gene: TRBV18

CDR3aa: CASSPGGRRWRRDTEAFF
j_gene: TRBJ1-1
len: 18
v_gene: TRBV28

CDR3aa: CASSPGTANTGELFF
j_gene: TRBJ2-2
len: 15
v_gene: TRBV9

CDR3aa: CASSPGVGRALENIQYF
j_gene: TRBJ2-4
len: 17
v_gene: TRBV18

CDR3aa: CASSSAAEGRGYTF
j_gene: TRBJ1-2
len: 14
v_gene: TRBV6-1

CDR3aa: CASSPYAQGTYEQYF
j_gene: TRBJ2-7
len: 15
v_gene: TRBV27